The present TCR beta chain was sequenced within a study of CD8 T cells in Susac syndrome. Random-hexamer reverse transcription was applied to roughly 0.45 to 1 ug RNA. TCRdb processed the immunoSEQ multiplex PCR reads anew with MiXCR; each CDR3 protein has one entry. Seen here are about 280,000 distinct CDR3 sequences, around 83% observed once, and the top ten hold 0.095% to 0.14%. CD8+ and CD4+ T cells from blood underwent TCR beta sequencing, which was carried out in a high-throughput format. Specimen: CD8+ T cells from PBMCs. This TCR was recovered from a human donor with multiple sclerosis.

CDR3 nucleotides: TGCGCCAGCAGCCCGACAGGAACCGGCGAGCAGTACTTC. Translation gives CASSPTGTGEQYF. The chain employs TRBV5-1 and TRBJ2-7, with a weak D call TRBD1 (6 bases). The germline V and J ends were trimmed by 4 bases and 6 bases, with 14 bases remaining between them. CDR1 and CDR2 (germline): SGHRS, YFSETQ. The CDR3 totals 13 residues.